Presented here are 30 T cell receptor beta chains from one specimen sequenced in a study of glioma-infiltrating T cells after dendritic cell vaccination. Time point in this sample: after dendritic cell vaccination, including at tumor progression/relapse. This table comes from immunoSEQ multiplex PCR, and its TCRdb copy is limited to in-frame clones, with some not included. The sample contains approximately 110,000 clones, roughly 90% of which appear only once. Sequences were derived from blood, sampled after dendritic cell vaccination. All receptors derive from a human donor with glioblastoma.

V gene TRBV10-3 combines with J gene TRBJ2-7, with D perhaps matching TRBD2 (7 bases). CDR1 and CDR2 (germline): ENHRY, SYGVKD. The V gene lost 7 bases and the J gene lost 3 bases, with 16 bases spanning the gap. The CDR3 has 14 residues. The CDR3 nucleotides are TGTGCCATCAATCCGGGGGGCGCGGGCTACGAGCAGTACTTC. It specifies CAINPGGAGYEQYF.

This chain uses TRBV5-1 with TRBJ2-2; D unresolved. This CDR3 is built from 16 residues. Trimming shortened V by 0 bases and J by 1 base, and 10 bases separated the two germline ends. Germline V gene lookup returns CDR1 SGHRS and CDR2 YFSETQ. CDR3 loop: CASSLAQVKNTGELFF. For the CDR3, the DNA is TGCGCCAGCAGCTTGGCCCAGGTGAAGAACACCGGGGAGCTGTTTTTT.

The chain recombines TRBV27 with TRBJ2-5, with TRBD1 matching 9 bases. After removal of 9 bases from V and 7 bases from J, the junction contained 12 bases not matched to a gene. The germline V gene encodes CDR1 MNHEY and CDR2 SMNVEV (reference sequence). There are 14 residues in the CDR3. The CDR3 loop reads CASSRDRVVGTQYF. The CDR3 nucleotides are TGTGCCAGTTCCCGGGACAGGGTAGTTGGGACCCAGTACTTC.

This chain links TRBV7-8 with TRBJ2-1; D may be TRBD1 (5 bases). The CDR3 sequence is 15 residues long. Trimming stripped 2 bases from V and 0 bases from J, with 8 bases between. CDR1 is SGHVS and CDR2 is FQNEAQ in the germline V gene. The CDR3 loop is CASSLQQVSYNEQFF. Written as DNA, the CDR3 is TGTGCCAGCAGCTTACAACAGGTCTCCTACAATGAGCAGTTCTTC. Full variable domain (missing parts from reference TRBV7-8 and TRBJ2-1): GAGVSQSPRYKVAKRGQDVALRCDPISGHVSLFWYQQALGQGPEFLTYFQNEAQLDKSGLPSDRFFAERPEGSVSTLKIQRTQQEDSAVYLCASSLQQVSYNEQFFGPGTRLTVL.

V gene TRBV11-2 combines with J gene TRBJ2-3; TRBD2 aligns across 12 bases. V lost 6 bases to trimming and J lost 5 bases; unmatched junction nucleotides: 9. CDR1 and CDR2 from the germline V gene are SGHAT and FQNNGV. CDR3 length: 16 amino acids. The CDR3: CASRQGLAGPIDTQYF. CDR3 DNA: TGTGCCAGCAGACAAGGACTAGCGGGACCCATAGATACGCAGTATTTT.

The genes are TRBV25-1 and TRBJ1-1; D gene ambiguous. Trimming stripped 10 bases from V and 5 bases from J, with 11 bases between. The CDR3 has 11 amino acids. CDR1 MGHDK and CDR2 SYGVNS come from the germline V gene. CDR3 protein: CATTNRTEAFF. The CDR3, as DNA: TGTGCCACCACGAACCGGACTGAAGCTTTCTTT.

The chain uses TRBV18 and TRBJ2-7; D may be TRBD2 (7 bases). The CDR3 spans 16 residues. The V gene lost 2 bases and the J gene lost 2 bases, with 16 bases spanning the gap. Per the germline V gene, CDR1 is KGHSH and CDR2 is LQKENI. The CDR3 sequence: CASSPMGAGAAYEQYF. The CDR3 coding sequence is TGTGCCAGCTCACCAATGGGGGCGGGAGCAGCCTACGAGCAGTACTTC.

The chain uses TRBV19 and TRBJ2-1, with 7 bases matching TRBD2. The CDR3 contains 16 residues. The germline CDR1 and CDR2 sequences are LNHDA and SQIVND (reference sequence). The V and J ends lost 8 bases and 3 bases, in that order; junction bases with no gene match: 13. The DNA for the CDR3 is TGTGCCAGTTCGCGGACCCCGACGGGGGGCTACAATGAGCAGTTCTTC. It is translated as CASSRTPTGGYNEQFF.

The chain combines TRBV7-3 with TRBJ1-2; maybe TRBD1 (5 bases). Per germline, CDR1 SGHTA and CDR2 FQGTGA. Trimming removed 7 bases at V and 8 bases at J, with 17 bases between. This CDR3 has 13 residues. The CDR3 DNA follows: TGTGCCAGCACCGAGGCAGCGGGGGAGGGCTACACCTTC. Residues: CASTEAAGEGYTF.

The chain joins TRBV5-6 to TRBJ2-5; TRBD2 agrees at 11 bases. This CDR3 has 16 residues. Germline CDR1 SGHDT, CDR2 YYEEEE. V was clipped by 5 bases and J by 4 bases; unmatched bases: 10. CDR3 bases: TGTGCCAGCAGGGCCCTACTAGCGGGAGCCGCAGAGACCCAGTACTTC. This sequence encodes CASRALLAGAAETQYF.

The rearrangement uses TRBV7-9 and TRBJ1-1, with a possible D match to TRBD1 (5 bases). This CDR3 spans 15 amino acids. Trimming pared 5 bases from V and 5 bases from J, leaving 18 bases between. Germline V gene data show CDR1 as SEHNR and CDR2 as FQNEAQ (reference sequence). CDR3 sequence (DNA): TGTGCCAGCAGCCCGTGGGACTCCGCGGGGACTGAAGCTTTCTTT. Protein sequence: CASSPWDSAGTEAFF.

This chain connects TRBV9 to TRBJ1-1, with D perhaps TRBD1 (6 bases). V lost 4 bases and J 3 bases, leaving 13 bases between the germline ends. From germline, CDR1 is SGDLS and CDR2 YYNGEE. The CDR3 sequence is 14 residues long. CDR3: CASSRGQWDTEAFF. The CDR3 DNA sequence: TGTGCCAGCAGCAGAGGACAGTGGGACACTGAAGCTTTCTTT.

The chain joins TRBV2 to TRBJ1-2; no clear D gene. The CDR3 consists of 12 residues. Germline V lookup: CDR1 SNHLY, CDR2 FYNNEI. Trimming shortened V by 11 bases and J by 7 bases, and 17 bases separated the two germline ends. The CDR3 DNA reads TGTGCCGGGTCGGCGGGGATCCCTGGCTACACCTTC. It translates to CAGSAGIPGYTF.

This chain links TRBV6-1 with TRBJ2-7, with 10 bases matching TRBD1. CDR3 length: 14 amino acids. Germline V CDR1 and CDR2: MNHNS, SASEGT. V shed 6 bases and J 3 bases; nucleotides not matched to a gene: 5. CDR3 sequence reads: CASRKTGGVYEQYF. The CDR3 DNA is TGTGCCAGCAGGAAGACAGGGGGCGTCTACGAGCAGTACTTC.

The gene calls are TRBV6-4 and TRBJ1-2, with TRBD1 matching over 7 bases. This CDR3 has 17 residues. Germline V gene sequence: CDR1 MRHNA, CDR2 SNTAGT. V lost 0 bases and J lost 3; bases outside the gene matches: 10. The CDR3 is CASSDSFRQGGHYGYTF. The CDR3 DNA reads TGTGCCAGCAGTGACTCATTTCGACAGGGTGGCCACTATGGCTACACCTTC.

The V call is TRBV4-1, the J call TRBJ1-4, with TRBD1 matching 7 bases. This CDR3 has 15 residues. Germline-derived CDR1 and CDR2 are MGHRA and YSYEKL. Losses at the gene ends were 0 bases for V and 9 bases for J; bases not matched to a gene: 7. The CDR3 DNA reads as TGCGCCAGCAGCCAAGAGTGGGACAGTTCAAAAAAACTGTTTTTT. Encoded protein: CASSQEWDSSKKLFF.

The gene calls are TRBV9 and TRBJ1-5; 7 bases match TRBD1. CDR1 and CDR2 (germline): SGDLS, YYNGEE. Losses at the gene ends were 4 bases for V and 1 base for J; bases not matched to a gene: 5. The CDR3 sequence is 15 residues long. The CDR3 DNA reads TGTGCCAGCAGCAGATCGGGACAGAGCAATCAGCCCCAGCATTTT. It translates to CASSRSGQSNQPQHF.

This sequence joins TRBV11-3 and TRBJ1-1, with a tentative D call TRBD1 (5 bases). Germline values: CDR1 SGHNT, CDR2 YENEEA. V dropped 1 base and J dropped 5 bases, with 11 bases sitting between them. The CDR3 runs 14 residues. The CDR3 bases are TGTGCCAGCAGCTTAGGGGGCATCAGGACTGAAGCTTTCTTT. Translated, it gives CASSLGGIRTEAFF.

V and J are TRBV4-1 and TRBJ1-5; D is possibly TRBD1 (6 bases). Trimming cost V 1 base and J 2 bases, with 6 bases left between them. This CDR3 comprises 14 residues. Germline CDR1 MGHRA, CDR2 YSYEKL. CDR3 DNA: TGCGCCAGCAGCCAAGCAGGGGGCAATCAGCCCCAGCATTTT. Translated, it gives CASSQAGGNQPQHF.

The chain couples TRBV5-1 to TRBJ2-3; 12 bases are shared with TRBD2. In germline, CDR1 is SGHRS, CDR2 YFSETQ. This CDR3 contains 15 residues. V gave up 5 bases and J gave up 2 bases; unmatched junction bases: 3. CDR3 in amino acids: CASSRTSGNTDTQYF. The CDR3 DNA sequence: TGCGCCAGCAGTCGGACTAGCGGGAACACAGATACGCAGTATTTT. The full variable domain, with the rest looked up from reference TRBV5-1 and TRBJ2-3, is KAGVTQTPRYLIKTRGQQVTLSCSPISGHRSVSWYQQTPGQGLQFLFEYFSETQRNKGNFPGRFSGRQFSNSRSEMNVSTLELGDSALYLCASSRTSGNTDTQYFGPGTRLTVL.

The table lists this clone with a count of one. The V call is TRBV2, the J call TRBJ1-5; TRBD1 might be the D (5 bases). The germline gives CDR1 SNHLY, CDR2 FYNNEI. Between the trimmed V and J ends, which lost 4 bases and 0 bases, there was a span of 10 bases. CDR3 length: 15 amino acids. The CDR3: CASSVEGDSNQPQHF. The CDR3 coding sequence is TGTGCCAGCAGTGTGGAAGGGGATAGCAATCAGCCCCAGCATTTT.

This chain links TRBV5-1 with TRBJ2-3; D may be TRBD2 (6 bases). This CDR3 has 15 residues. From germline, CDR1 is SGHRS and CDR2 YFSETQ. Trimming cost V 0 bases and J 4 bases, with 12 bases left between them. In DNA, the CDR3 is TGCGCCAGCAGCTTGGCCCAGGTAGCGGCAGATACGCAGTATTTT. This gives the protein CASSLAQVAADTQYF.

This clone was counted a few times. CDR3 sequence: CASSQEVKAKGTYEQYF. The CDR3 coding sequence is TGTGCCAGCAGCCAAGAGGTGAAGGCCAAGGGGACCTACGAGCAGTACTTC. The rearrangement uses TRBV4-2 and TRBJ2-7; D is perhaps TRBD1 (5 bases). This CDR3 comprises 17 residues. The V end lost 0 bases, the J end lost 2 bases, and 17 bases lay between the germline ends. Germline loops: CDR1 LGHNA, CDR2 YNFKEQ.

The chain uses TRBV2 and TRBJ2-1; 7 bases align to TRBD2. CDR1 is SNHLY and CDR2 is FYNNEI in the germline V gene. The CDR3 runs 15 residues. The V and J ends lost 4 bases and 6 bases, in that order; junction bases with no gene match: 9. This CDR3 reads CASSGTGGSGNEQFF. CDR3 coding DNA: TGTGCCAGCAGTGGGACTGGCGGGAGTGGCAATGAGCAGTTCTTC.

This chain connects TRBV4-1 to TRBJ1-5; weak D call: TRBD1 (6 bases). This CDR3 spans 14 amino acids. Germline CDR1 is MGHRA and CDR2 is YSYEKL. The V and J ends lost 4 bases and 6 bases respectively, with 13 bases between them. For the CDR3, the DNA is TGCGCCAGCAGCCGACTACAGGGCGTTCAGCCCCAGCATTTT. Translating it yields CASSRLQGVQPQHF.

The rearrangement joins TRBV14 to TRBJ1-1, with D unresolved. The V gene's germline CDR1 is SGHDN and CDR2 FVKESK. The V end lost 5 bases, the J end lost 1 base, and 17 bases lay between the germline ends. The CDR3 sequence is 16 residues long. CDR3 nucleotide sequence: TGTGCCAGCAGCGAAATCCCTCGGGATTCGAACACTGAAGCTTTCTTT. Translated, it gives CASSEIPRDSNTEAFF.

DNA of the CDR3: TGTGCCTGGAGTGTACAGGTTGGCGGGAGCGGCACCGGGGAGCTGTTTTTT. Its protein is CAWSVQVGGSGTGELFF. The J gene is TRBJ2-2, the V gene TRBV30; the match to TRBD2 covers 7 bases. V lost 0 bases and J lost 4; bases outside the gene matches: 11. CDR1 and CDR2 from the germline V gene are GTSNPN and SVGIG (reference sequence). The CDR3 sequence is 17 residues long. Complete variable domain (other parts from reference TRBV30 and TRBJ2-2): SQTIHQWPATLVQPVGSPLSLECTVEGTSNPNLYWYRQAAGRGLQLLFYSVGIGQISSEVPQNLSASRPQDRQFILSSKKLLLSDSGFYLCAWSVQVGGSGTGELFFGEGSRLTVL.

This clone occurred once. The rearrangement links TRBV19 to TRBJ1-5; 8 bases are a match to TRBD1. The CDR3 contains 14 residues. The ends lost 3 bases at V and 7 bases at J; junction bases unmatched: 5. CDR1 is LNHDA and CDR2 is SQIVND in the germline V gene (reference sequence). The CDR3 coding sequence is TGTGCCAGTAGTATTTTGACAGGGGTGCAGCCCCAGCATTTT. This encodes CASSILTGVQPQHF. Combining the CDR3 with reference TRBV19 and TRBJ1-5 gives the whole variable domain DGGITQSPKYLFRKEGQNVTLSCEQNLNHDAMYWYRQDPGQGLRLIYYSQIVNDFQKGDIAEGYSVSREKKESFPLTVTSAQKNPTAFYLCASSILTGVQPQHFGDGTRLSIL.

The rearrangement joins TRBV5-1 to TRBJ2-5; TRBD1 matches at 8 bases. The germline CDR1 and CDR2 sequences are SGHRS and YFSETQ. The CDR3 runs 14 residues. Germline trimming cut 4 bases from V and 5 bases from J; bases unmatched to any gene: 7. The CDR3 nucleotides read TGCGCCAGCAGCGGGGGCAGGGGGCATGAGACCCAGTACTTC. Translated: CASSGGRGHETQYF.

The V and J genes are TRBV7-3 and TRBJ1-2; maybe TRBD1 (6 bases). Germline V CDR1 and CDR2: SGHTA, FQGTGA. Trimming left V 5 bases short and J 0 bases short, with 16 bases between. This CDR3 has 16 amino acids. The CDR3 loop is CASSPDSLTANYGYTF. CDR3 coding DNA: TGTGCCAGCAGCCCGGACAGCTTGACCGCTAACTATGGCTACACCTTC.